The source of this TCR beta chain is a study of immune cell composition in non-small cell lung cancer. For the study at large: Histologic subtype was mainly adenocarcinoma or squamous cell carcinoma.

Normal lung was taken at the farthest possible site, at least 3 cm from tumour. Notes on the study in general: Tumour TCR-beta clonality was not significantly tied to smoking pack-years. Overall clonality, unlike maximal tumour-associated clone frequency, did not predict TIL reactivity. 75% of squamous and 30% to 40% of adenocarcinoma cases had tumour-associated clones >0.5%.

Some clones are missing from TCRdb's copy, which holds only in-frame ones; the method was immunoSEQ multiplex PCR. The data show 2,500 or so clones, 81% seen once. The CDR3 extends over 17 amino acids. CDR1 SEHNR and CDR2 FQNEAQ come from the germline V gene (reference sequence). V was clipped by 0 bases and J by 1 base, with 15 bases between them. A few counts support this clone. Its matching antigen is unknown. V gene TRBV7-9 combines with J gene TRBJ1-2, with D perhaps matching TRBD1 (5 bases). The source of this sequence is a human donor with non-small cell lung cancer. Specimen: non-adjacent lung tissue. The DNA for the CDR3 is TGTGCCAGCAGCTTAGCGGGTCAGGGCCCTGATAACTATGGCTACACCTTC. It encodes CASSLAGQGPDNYGYTF. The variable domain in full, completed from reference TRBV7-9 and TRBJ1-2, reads DTGVSQNPRHKITKRGQNVTFRCDPISEHNRLYWYRQTLGQGPEFLTYFQNEAQLEKSRLLSDRFSAERPKGSFSTLEIQRTEQGDSAMYLCASSLAGQGPDNYGYTFGSGTRLTVV.